The TCR beta chain described here comes from a study of T cells in Graves' hyperthyroidism and ophthalmopathy. Amplification targeted TCR beta CDR3 regions from RNA transcripts. TCR CDR3 underwent first-round RT-PCR with the HTBI primer set. MiXCR, run by TCRdb on the multiplex PCR reads, gives a single entry per CDR3 protein. The table records about 560,000 distinct CDR3 sequences, around 17% of them present only once. Whole-study findings and limits: The model identified upcoming ophthalmopathy a median about 6.5 months ahead of onset.

This clonotype was recorded at least ten times. Its antigen is unknown. CDR3 length equals 17 residues. Per the germline V gene, CDR1 is SGHVS and CDR2 is FQNEAQ. V was shortened by 3 bases and J by 3 bases, with 20 bases between the two germline ends. The sample consisted of blood. The receptor comes from a woman in her late teens or twenties with Graves' hyperthyroidism. The rearrangement uses TRBV7-8 and TRBJ1-1; D remains ambiguous. CDR3 sequence reads: CASSFQQTLRRDTEAFF. CDR3 sequence (DNA): TGTGCCAGCAGCTTCCAACAGACCCTCAGGAGGGACACTGAAGCTTTCTTT.